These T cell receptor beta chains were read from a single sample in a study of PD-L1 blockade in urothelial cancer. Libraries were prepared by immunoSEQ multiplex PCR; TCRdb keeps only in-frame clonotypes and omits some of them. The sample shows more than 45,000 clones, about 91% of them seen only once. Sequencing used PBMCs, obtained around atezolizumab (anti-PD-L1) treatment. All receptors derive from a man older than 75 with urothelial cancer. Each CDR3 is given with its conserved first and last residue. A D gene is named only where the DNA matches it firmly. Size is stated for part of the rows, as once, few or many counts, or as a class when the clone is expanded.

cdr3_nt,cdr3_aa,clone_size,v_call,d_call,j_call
TGTGCCAGTAGTAGGAACTACGGCACTGAAGCTTTCTTT,CASSRNYGTEAFF,NA,TRBV19,NA,TRBJ1-1
TGTGCCAGTAGTATAGTACGGCAAGAGACCCAGTACTTC,CASSIVRQETQYF,few,TRBV19,NA,TRBJ2-5
TGTGCCAGCAGAGAGACAGGGAACGGTGGCTACACCTTC,CASRETGNGGYTF,once,TRBV6-5,TRBD1,TRBJ1-2
TGTGCCAGCAGCTCCGGGACAGGGTGGCACACTGAAGCTTTCTTT,CASSSGTGWHTEAFF,NA,TRBV5-8,TRBD1,TRBJ1-1
TGCGCCAGCAGCTCACAGGGCTTCTCTGGAAACACCATATATTTT,CASSSQGFSGNTIYF,NA,TRBV5-1,NA,TRBJ1-3
TGTGCCAGCAGCCCTCAAGAGGGACAGGGGTCAGATACGCAGTATTTT,CASSPQEGQGSDTQYF,NA,TRBV11-2,TRBD1,TRBJ2-3
TGTGCCAGCAGTAGACAGGGGGGCCCCTACGAGCAGTACTTC,CASSRQGGPYEQYF,NA,TRBV2,TRBD1,TRBJ2-7
TGTGCCAGCATCGGAAGACAGGGCCCACCGGGCTACACCTTC,CASIGRQGPPGYTF,NA,TRBV6-5,TRBD1,TRBJ1-2
TGTGCCAGCTCACCACCGGGGAGGGATGGCTACACCTTC,CASSPPGRDGYTF,NA,TRBV18,NA,TRBJ1-2
TGTGCCAGCAGCCAGGGACTAGCGGGAGGGGTGCAGTACTTC,CASSQGLAGGVQYF,NA,TRBV7-2,TRBD2,TRBJ2-7